This T cell receptor beta chain was sequenced for a study of beta chain features in type 1 diabetes. All sorted populations exceeded 95% purity. In germline, CDR1 is SNHLY, CDR2 FYNNEI. This CDR3 is built from 15 residues. V lost 4 bases and J 4 bases, leaving 15 bases between the germline ends. Expressed TCRB transcripts were sequenced, since all the RNA that had been isolated was reverse transcribed. Assay used: immunoSEQ multiplex PCR; TCRdb lists only in-frame clones, some missing. The sample shows about 410,000 clones, around 14% of them seen only once. This clone was found a few times. This clonotype was obtained from a man younger than 40 in good health. The specimen was naive CD4+ T cells from blood. The chain has TRBV2 and TRBJ2-3, with unresolved D. The CDR3 protein is CASSAQSHWSDTQYF. The DNA of the CDR3 is TGTGCCAGCAGTGCACAGTCCCACTGGTCAGATACGCAGTATTTT. Complete variable domain (other parts from reference TRBV2 and TRBJ2-3): EPEVTQTPSHQVTQMGQEVILRCVPISNHLYFYWYRQILGQKVEFLVSFYNNEISEKSEIFDDQFSVERPDGSNFTLKIRSTKLEDSAMYFCASSAQSHWSDTQYFGPGTRLTVL.